This TCR beta chain originates from a study of cytomegalovirus exposure and HLA in healthy donors. Trimming stripped 2 bases from V and 3 bases from J, with 7 bases between. This CDR3 region has 13 residues. The germline gives CDR1 SGHRS, CDR2 YFSETQ. The study ran its PCR with 60 Vbeta and 13 Jbeta primers. Clones were read by immunoSEQ multiplex PCR, and TCRdb kept only the in-frame ones, dropping some. The table has about 200,000 clones, around 75% seen once; the top ten hold around 1.9%. Source material: PBMCs. The chain employs TRBV5-1 and TRBJ2-3, with D possibly being TRBD2 (6 bases). The TCR sequence derives from a woman in her 30s in good health and CMV-seronegative. The CDR3 spells CASSFGGTDTQYF. In nucleotides, the CDR3 is TGCGCCAGCAGCTTCGGGGGAACAGATACGCAGTATTTT.